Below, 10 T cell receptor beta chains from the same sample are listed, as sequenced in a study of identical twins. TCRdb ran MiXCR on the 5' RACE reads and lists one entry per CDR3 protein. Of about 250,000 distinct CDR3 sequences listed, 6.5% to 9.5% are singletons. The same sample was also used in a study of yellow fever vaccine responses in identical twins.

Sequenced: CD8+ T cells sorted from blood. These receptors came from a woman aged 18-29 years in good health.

DNA for the CDR3: TGCGCCAGCAGTGGTAGGCGGGAGTCGAACACCGGGGAGCTGTTTTTT. It yields the protein CASSGRRESNTGELFF. This chain joins TRBV10-2 and TRBJ2-2; 7 bases line up with TRBD2. The V and J ends lost 4 bases and 0 bases, in that order; junction bases with no gene match: 5. The germline gives CDR1 WSHSY, CDR2 SAAADI. The length of the CDR3 is 16 residues.

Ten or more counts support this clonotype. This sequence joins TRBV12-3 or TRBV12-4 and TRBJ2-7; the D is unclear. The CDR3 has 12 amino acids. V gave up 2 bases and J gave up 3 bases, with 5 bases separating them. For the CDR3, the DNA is TGTGCCAGCAGTTTAACTAACTACGAGCAGTACTTC. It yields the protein CASSLTNYEQYF.

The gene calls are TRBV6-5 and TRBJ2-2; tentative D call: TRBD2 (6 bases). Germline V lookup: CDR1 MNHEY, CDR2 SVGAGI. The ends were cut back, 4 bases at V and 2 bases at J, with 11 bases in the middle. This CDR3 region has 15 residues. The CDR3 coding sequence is TGTGCCAGCAGTTGGGGGGACGGTAACACCGGGGAGCTGTTTTTT. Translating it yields CASSWGDGNTGELFF.

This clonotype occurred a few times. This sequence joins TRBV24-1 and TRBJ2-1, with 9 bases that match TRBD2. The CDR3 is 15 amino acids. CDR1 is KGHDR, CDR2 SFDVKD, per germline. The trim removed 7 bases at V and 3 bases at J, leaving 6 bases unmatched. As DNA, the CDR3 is TGTGCCACCAGAGATGGTAGCGGGAGCTACAATGAGCAGTTCTTC. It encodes CATRDGSGSYNEQFF.

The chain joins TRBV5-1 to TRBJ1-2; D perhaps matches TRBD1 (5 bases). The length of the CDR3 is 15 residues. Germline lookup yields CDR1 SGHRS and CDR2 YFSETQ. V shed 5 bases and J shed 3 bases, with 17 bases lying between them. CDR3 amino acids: CASSPDTASDYGYTF. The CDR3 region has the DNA TGCGCCAGCAGTCCGGACACCGCGTCCGACTATGGCTACACCTTC.

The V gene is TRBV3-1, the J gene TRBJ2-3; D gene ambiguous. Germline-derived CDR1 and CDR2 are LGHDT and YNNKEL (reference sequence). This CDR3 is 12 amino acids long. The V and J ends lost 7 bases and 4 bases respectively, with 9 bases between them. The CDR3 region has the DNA TGTGCCAGCAACCAGAGGTCAGATACGCAGTATTTT. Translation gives CASNQRSDTQYF.

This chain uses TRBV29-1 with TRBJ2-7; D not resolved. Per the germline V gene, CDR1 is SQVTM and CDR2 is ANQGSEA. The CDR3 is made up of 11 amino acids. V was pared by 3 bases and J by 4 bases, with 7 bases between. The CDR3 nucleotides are TGCAGCGTTGATTCTACATACGAGCAGTACTTC. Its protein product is CSVDSTYEQYF.

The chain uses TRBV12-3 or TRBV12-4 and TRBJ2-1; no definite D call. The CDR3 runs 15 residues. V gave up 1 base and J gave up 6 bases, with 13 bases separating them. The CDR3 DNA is TGTGCCAGCAGTTTAGGGCCCCCAGCAGTCAATGAGCAGTTCTTC. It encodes CASSLGPPAVNEQFF.

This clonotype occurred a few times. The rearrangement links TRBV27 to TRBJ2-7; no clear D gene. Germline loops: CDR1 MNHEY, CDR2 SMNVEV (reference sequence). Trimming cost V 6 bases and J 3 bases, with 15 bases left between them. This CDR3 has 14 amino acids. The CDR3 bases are TGTGCCAGCAGCCTAGGCGCCGACTTCTACGAGCAGTACTTC. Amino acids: CASSLGADFYEQYF.

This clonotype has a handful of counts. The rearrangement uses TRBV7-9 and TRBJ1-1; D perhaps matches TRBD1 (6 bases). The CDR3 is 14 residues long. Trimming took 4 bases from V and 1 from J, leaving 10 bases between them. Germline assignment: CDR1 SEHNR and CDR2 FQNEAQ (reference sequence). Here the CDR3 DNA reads TGTGCCAGCAGCTGGACAGAATGGAACACTGAAGCTTTCTTT. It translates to CASSWTEWNTEAFF.